The 9 T cell receptor beta chains given below trace back to one sample, sequenced in a study of spatial heterogeneity in lung cancer. TCRdb re-called the 5' RACE reads through MiXCR, storing one row per CDR3 protein. The sample lists 95,000 to 130,000 distinct CDR3 sequences, 12% occurring once. Sample time point: blood at routine non-recurrence follow-up after resection. Whole RNA came from tumor, nontumor lung or frozen PBMC and was sequenced without being sorted. The specimen comprised PBMCs, sampled at follow-up. Source of these receptors: a male donor with early-stage non-small cell lung cancer.

The chain carries TRBV4-2 and TRBJ1-1; 8 bases match TRBD1. V lost 0 bases to trimming and J lost 5 bases; unmatched junction nucleotides: 8. The CDR3 runs 16 residues. Germline V gene data show CDR1 as LGHNA and CDR2 as YNFKEQ. The CDR3 region is CASSQDGPRGRTEAFF. Written as DNA, the CDR3 is TGTGCCAGCAGCCAAGATGGTCCCAGGGGGCGGACTGAAGCTTTCTTT.

There are many counts of this clonotype. The rearrangement links TRBV29-1 to TRBJ2-1; D uncertain. Germline V gene data show CDR1 as SQVTM and CDR2 as ANQGSEA. The germline V and J ends were trimmed by 3 bases and 7 bases, with 13 bases remaining between them. There are 13 residues in the CDR3. The CDR3 reads CSVDRVRSNEQFF. CDR3 bases: TGCAGCGTTGATCGGGTGCGTTCGAATGAGCAGTTCTTC.

The chain is built from TRBV2 and TRBJ2-5; 12 bases fit TRBD2. This CDR3 contains 18 residues. After removal of 1 base from V and 1 base from J, the junction contained 7 bases not matched to a gene. The germline V gene encodes CDR1 SNHLY and CDR2 FYNNEI. CDR3 sequence reads: CASSEGLLAGGRQETQYF. CDR3 bases: TGTGCCAGCAGTGAAGGATTGCTAGCGGGGGGGCGCCAAGAGACCCAGTACTTC.

The sample holds many counts of this clonotype. V gene TRBV20-1 combines with J gene TRBJ1-2; a possible D gene is TRBD1 (6 bases). This CDR3 contains 13 residues. The germline CDR1 and CDR2 sequences are DFQATT and SNEGSKA (reference sequence). Trimming removed 2 bases from V and 4 bases from J, with 11 bases in between. The CDR3 loop reads CSARKGVGYGYTF. In nucleotides, the CDR3 is TGCAGTGCTAGAAAGGGGGTAGGCTATGGCTACACCTTC.

A few counts support this clonotype. The CDR3 region is CASSYRPGQTNEKLFF. CDR3 nucleotides: TGTGCCAGCAGTTACAGACCGGGACAGACTAATGAAAAACTGTTTTTT. The genes are TRBV6-5 and TRBJ1-4; 7 bases fit TRBD1. Germline CDR1 MNHEY, CDR2 SVGAGI. The CDR3 covers 16 residues. Trimming cost V 2 bases and J 2 bases; bases outside gene matches: 5.

The J gene is TRBJ1-5, the V gene TRBV7-2, with D uncertain. The V end lost 3 bases, the J end lost 4 bases, and 7 bases lay between the germline ends. Germline lookup yields CDR1 SGHTA and CDR2 FQGNSA. The CDR3 extends over 13 amino acids. CDR3 amino acids: CASSFWENQPQHF. In DNA form, the CDR3 reads TGTGCCAGCAGCTTTTGGGAGAATCAGCCCCAGCATTTT.

The V call is TRBV4-3, the J call TRBJ1-1; D not resolved. The CDR3 consists of 15 residues. CDR1 is LGHNA and CDR2 is YSLEER in the germline V gene. Trimming pared 0 bases from V and 0 bases from J, leaving 8 bases between. Here the CDR3 DNA reads TGCGCCAGCAGCCAAGACCTGGGCTTGAACACTGAAGCTTTCTTT. It yields the protein CASSQDLGLNTEAFF.

This clonotype showed up many times. The rearrangement joins TRBV5-5 to TRBJ2-7; the match to TRBD1 covers 12 bases. Germline values: CDR1 SGHKS, CDR2 YYEKEE (reference sequence). V was clipped by 2 bases and J by 4 bases; unmatched bases: 4. This CDR3 region has 15 residues. CDR3 sequence (DNA): TGTGCCAGCAGCTTAGGGACAGGGGGCGGGTACGAGCAGTACTTC. Translated, it gives CASSLGTGGGYEQYF.

The chain joins TRBV6-5 to TRBJ2-3; 11 bases agree with TRBD1. Germline V gene lookup returns CDR1 MNHEY and CDR2 SVGAGI. CDR3 length: 15 residues. Trimming took 10 bases from V and 6 from J; bases not matched to a gene: 12. As DNA, the CDR3 is TGTGCCATCTCGAAAAGGACAGGGGGCGCGGATACGCAGTATTTT. Amino acids: CAISKRTGGADTQYF.